Sequencing of this T cell receptor (beta chain) was carried out in a study of T-cell memory formation after mild COVID-19. The germline CDR1 and CDR2 sequences are GTSNPN and SVGIG (reference sequence). The CDR3 has 15 residues. The junction had 9 bases not matched to a gene; V was cut back by 2 bases and J by 6 bases. Barcoded TCR alpha and TCR beta cDNA libraries with UMIs came from 5'RACE using constant-segment primers. TCRdb independently ran MiXCR on the 5' RACE reads; one entry per CDR3 protein. The sample holds approximately 480,000 distinct CDR3 sequences, 15% to 20% seen once. The sequence came from an adult woman who had mild COVID-19 (a few samples of this study predate the infection). Cell type and time point are not known. The chain recombines TRBV30 with TRBJ1-5; 8 bases agree with TRBD1. Sequencing used PBMCs or a T cell subset sorted from them (not recorded which). In nucleotides, the CDR3 is TGTGCCTGGAGTCGGGCCTGGACAGGGAGTCAGCCCCAGCATTTT. The encoded protein is CAWSRAWTGSQPQHF.